This T cell receptor beta chain was profiled in a study of regulatory T cells in long-lasting Graves disease. Study-level background: Under 3 months of antithyroid drugs had been taken by newly diagnosed Graves' patients.

Investigators prepared the TCR beta libraries by applying iRepertoire HTBI primers and Arm-PCR of CDR3 regions. TCRdb re-analysed the multiplex PCR reads in MiXCR, keeping a single row per CDR3 protein. The table shows about 440,000 distinct CDR3 sequences, with around 17% occurring only once. This clonotype appeared many times. This CDR3 spans 14 amino acids. Trimming took off 0 bases at V and 9 bases at J, with 15 bases between the two ends. The germline CDR1 and CDR2 sequences are GTSNPN and SVGIG (reference sequence). Time point: newly diagnosed GD, antithyroid drugs for less than 3 months. With RNA extracted from PBMCs as input, the TCR library was made. This sample was shared with a second study, whose subject was T cells in Graves' hyperthyroidism and ophthalmopathy.

Material: peripheral blood mononuclear cells (PBMCs), obtained at new diagnosis, from a patient treated with antithyroid drugs. This receptor was taken from a woman aged 25 to 39 with Graves disease. The rearrangement uses TRBV30 and TRBJ1-5; the D gene is possibly TRBD1 (5 bases). CDR3 residues: CAWSVGAGLRPQHF. CDR3 nucleotide sequence: TGTGCCTGGAGTGTAGGGGCTGGGCTTAGGCCCCAGCATTTT.